Presented here are 18 T cell receptor beta chains from one specimen sequenced in a study of blood T cell repertoires in COVID-19. Repertoires were generated with immunoSEQ multiplex PCR, while TCRdb's copy carries only in-frame clones and drops some. The sample lists 130,000 or so clones; about four fifths were seen once. Sequencing was done on a sample of peripheral blood. The receptor set was obtained from a woman of 80 years or more with acute or convalescent COVID-19.

This clone was seen only a few times. This chain joins TRBV29-1 and TRBJ1-3; 8 positions agree with TRBD1. The CDR3 covers 14 residues. Trimming removed 7 bases from V and 4 bases from J; junction bases left unmatched: 9. CDR1 SQVTM and CDR2 ANQGSEA come from the germline V gene. Written as DNA, the CDR3 is TGCAGCGCCCTGGACAGGGCCTCGGGAAACACCATATATTTT. Translating gives CSALDRASGNTIYF.

The V and J genes are TRBV9 and TRBJ1-4, with D maybe TRBD1 (5 bases). The germline CDR1 and CDR2 sequences are SGDLS and YYNGEE. Trimming cost V 4 bases and J 8 bases, with 18 bases left between them. The length of the CDR3 is 15 residues. The CDR3 region has the DNA TGTGCCAGCAGCTCGCTAGGGGTCGAGGAGGAAAAACTGTTTTTT. It specifies CASSSLGVEEEKLFF.

CDR3 nucleotide sequence: TGTGCCAGCAGCCCCAAAATCGGACAGGGCTACGAGCAGTACTTC. It translates to CASSPKIGQGYEQYF. This rearrangement joins TRBV3-1 (or the pseudogene TRBV3-2) to TRBJ2-7; 8 nucleotides align to TRBD1. CDR3 length: 15 residues. With V trimmed by 4 bases and J by 3 bases, 8 bases remained unmatched. The germline CDR1 and CDR2 sequences are LGHDT and YNNKEL (reference sequence).

This rearrangement joins TRBV18 to TRBJ1-4; the D gene is possibly TRBD1 (5 bases). Germline values: CDR1 KGHSH, CDR2 LQKENI. The CDR3 totals 15 residues. V was trimmed by 2 bases and J by 7 bases, leaving 14 bases between them. CDR3 loop: CASSPVTRVGEKLFF. In nucleotides, the CDR3 is TGTGCCAGCTCACCAGTAACCAGGGTGGGTGAAAAACTGTTTTTT.

This clone was detected once. Other nucleotide sequences in the sample specify the same CDR3. This CDR3 is CASSLGDRGHEQYF. In DNA form, the CDR3 reads TGCGCCAGCAGCTTGGGGGACAGGGGGCACGAGCAGTACTTC. This chain joins TRBV5-1 and TRBJ2-7; 12 bases are a match to TRBD1. After removal of 0 bases from V and 5 bases from J, the junction contained 0 bases not matched to a gene. There are 14 residues in the CDR3. Germline-derived CDR1 and CDR2 are SGHRS and YFSETQ.

This clone was detected only once. This sequence joins TRBV19 and TRBJ2-1; D remains ambiguous. Germline lookup yields CDR1 LNHDA and CDR2 SQIVND (reference sequence). This CDR3 has 12 residues. V lost 5 bases and J 7 bases, leaving 9 bases between the germline ends. CDR3 nucleotide sequence: TGTGCCAGTAGTGGAGTATTGAATGAGCAGTTCTTC. Amino acid sequence: CASSGVLNEQFF. Complete variable domain (other parts from reference TRBV19 and TRBJ2-1): DGGITQSPKYLFRKEGQNVTLSCEQNLNHDAMYWYRQDPGQGLRLIYYSQIVNDFQKGDIAEGYSVSREKKESFPLTVTSAQKNPTAFYLCASSGVLNEQFFGPGTRLTVL.

V usage is TRBV6-6 and J usage is TRBJ1-2; no clear D gene. Trimming left V 0 bases short and J 2 bases short, with 7 bases between. The CDR3 sequence is 14 residues long. Germline lookup yields CDR1 MNHNY and CDR2 SVGAGI (reference sequence). CDR3 in DNA: TGTGCCAGCAGTTACTCGGGCGGGAACTATGGCTACACCTTC. Protein sequence: CASSYSGGNYGYTF.

CDR3 sequence reads: CASSELTGLGDNTGELFF. In DNA, the CDR3 is TGTGCCAGCAGCGAGCTGACAGGGCTGGGGGATAACACCGGGGAGCTGTTTTTT. The chain has TRBV7-9 and TRBJ2-2, with 7 positions matching TRBD1. Losses at the gene ends were 5 bases for V and 2 bases for J; bases not matched to a gene: 14. The germline CDR1 and CDR2 sequences are SEHNR and FQNEAQ (reference sequence). CDR3 size: 18 residues.

The chain carries TRBV21-1 and TRBJ2-1; the table assigns TRBD1, which was not confirmed against the DNA. TRBV21-1 represents a pseudogene. CDR3 length: 16 residues. Written as DNA, the CDR3 is TGTGCCAGCAGCAAAGCTAGGGACACGGGGACGGGTGAGCAGTTCTTC. Amino acids: CASSKARDTGTGEQFF.

The rearrangement links TRBV7-9 to TRBJ2-3, with 9 bases aligning to TRBD1. V lost 4 bases, J lost 11 bases, and 13 bases stayed unmatched. Looked up from germline, CDR1 is SEHNR and CDR2 is FQNEAQ (reference sequence). The CDR3 is 15 amino acids. CDR3 loop: CASSSGTGIGMKQYF. Here the CDR3 DNA reads TGTGCCAGCAGCTCCGGGACAGGGATAGGAATGAAGCAGTATTTT.

V is TRBV6-6 and J is TRBJ2-2; D ambiguous. From germline, CDR1 is MNHNY and CDR2 SVGAGI (reference sequence). The CDR3 is made up of 11 amino acids. Deletions cut 6 bases from V and 4 bases from J, with 3 bases between. CDR3 DNA sequence: TGTGCCAGCAGGGCCACCGGGGAGCTGTTTTTT. This translates into CASRATGELFF.

The rearrangement joins TRBV6-1 to TRBJ1-5; no clear D. Germline CDR1 is MNHNS and CDR2 is SASEGT. V was shortened by 1 base and J by 0 bases, with 7 bases between the two germline ends. The CDR3 is 15 amino acids. CDR3 in amino acids: CASSEVAHSNQPQHF. The CDR3 DNA sequence: TGTGCCAGCAGTGAAGTAGCACATAGCAATCAGCCCCAGCATTTT.

This clone was seen a single time. The chain employs TRBV30 and TRBJ2-4; the match to TRBD2 covers 13 bases. V gave up 3 bases and J gave up 7 bases; unmatched junction bases: 12. The CDR3 consists of 17 residues. Germline V lookup: CDR1 GTSNPN, CDR2 SVGIG (reference sequence). CDR3 in DNA: TGTGCCTGGAGCCCGACTAGCGGGAGGACTTACGGCAACATTCAGTACTTC. As protein: CAWSPTSGRTYGNIQYF.

V and J are TRBV7-9 and TRBJ1-5; D call uncertain. V was shortened by 5 bases and J by 7 bases, with 9 bases between the two germline ends. The CDR3 consists of 12 residues. Germline V lookup: CDR1 SEHNR, CDR2 FQNEAQ (reference sequence). CDR3 protein: CASSPLGQPQHF. The CDR3 DNA reads TGTGCCAGCAGCCCGTTGGGCCAGCCCCAGCATTTT.

V gene TRBV18 combines with J gene TRBJ2-5; the D is unclear. Trimming left V 6 bases short and J 3 bases short, with 17 bases between. Germline V gene data show CDR1 as KGHSH and CDR2 as LQKENI. This CDR3 comprises 15 residues. In nucleotides, the CDR3 is TGTGCCAGCTCCCCTTCGCTGACTGAGAAAGAGACCCAGTACTTC. Its protein is CASSPSLTEKETQYF.

The V gene is TRBV7-8, the J gene TRBJ2-2, with a tentative D call TRBD2 (5 bases). The germline V gene encodes CDR1 SGHVS and CDR2 FQNEAQ. The V gene lost 5 bases and the J gene lost 0 bases, with 10 bases spanning the gap. The CDR3 totals 15 residues. CDR3 residues: CASSNMGANTGELFF. The CDR3 bases are TGTGCCAGCAGCAATATGGGAGCGAACACCGGGGAGCTGTTTTTT.

Comment on this clone: A read error may account for a junction end that differs from germline. The chain uses TRBV7-7 and TRBJ2-5, with TRBD2 identical over 9 bases. The CDR3 loop spans 16 amino acids. The germline V gene has CDR1 SSHAT and CDR2 FNYEAQ (reference sequence). The CDR3 DNA follows: TGTGCTAGCAGCTTAAGTCTAGCGGGGCAGGGAGAGACCCAGTACTTC. Its translation is CASSLSLAGQGETQYF.

The CDR3 reads CASSGTGGVLNEQFF. As DNA, the CDR3 is TGTGCCAGCAGCGGGACAGGGGGGGTTTTGAATGAGCAGTTCTTC. The V call is TRBV2, the J call TRBJ2-1; 11 bases align to TRBD1. After removal of 6 bases from V and 7 bases from J, the junction contained 8 bases not matched to a gene. CDR3 size: 15 residues. Germline loops: CDR1 SNHLY, CDR2 FYNNEI.